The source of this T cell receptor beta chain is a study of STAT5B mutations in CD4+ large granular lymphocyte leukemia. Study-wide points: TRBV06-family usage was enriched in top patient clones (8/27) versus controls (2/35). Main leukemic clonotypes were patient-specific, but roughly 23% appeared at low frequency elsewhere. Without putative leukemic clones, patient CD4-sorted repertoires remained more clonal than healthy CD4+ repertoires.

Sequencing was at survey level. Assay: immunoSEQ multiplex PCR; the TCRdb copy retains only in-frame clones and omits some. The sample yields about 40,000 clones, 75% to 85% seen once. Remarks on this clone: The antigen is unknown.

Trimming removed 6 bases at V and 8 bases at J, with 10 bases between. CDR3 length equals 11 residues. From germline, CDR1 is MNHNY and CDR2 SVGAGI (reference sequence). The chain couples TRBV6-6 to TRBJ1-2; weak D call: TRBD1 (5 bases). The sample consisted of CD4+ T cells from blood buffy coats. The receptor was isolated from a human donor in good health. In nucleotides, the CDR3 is TGTGCCAGCAGCCCCGACAGAGGCTACACCTTC. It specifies CASSPDRGYTF.